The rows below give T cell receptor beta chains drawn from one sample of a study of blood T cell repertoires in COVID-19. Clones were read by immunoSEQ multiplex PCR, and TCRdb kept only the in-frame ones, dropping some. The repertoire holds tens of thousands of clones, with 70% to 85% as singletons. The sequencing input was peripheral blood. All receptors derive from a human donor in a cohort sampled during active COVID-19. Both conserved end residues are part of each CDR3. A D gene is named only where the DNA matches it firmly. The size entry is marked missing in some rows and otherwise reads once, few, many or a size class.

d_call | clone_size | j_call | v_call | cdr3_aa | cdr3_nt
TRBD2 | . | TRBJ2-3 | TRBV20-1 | CSASVYSGNADTQYF | TGCAGTGCTAGTGTCTACAGCGGGAACGCAGATACGCAGTATTTT
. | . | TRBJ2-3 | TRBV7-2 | CASSSYAITDTQYF | TGTGCCAGCAGCTCCTACGCTATTACAGATACGCAGTATTTT
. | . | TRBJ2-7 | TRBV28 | CASSPDSPLYEQYF | TGTGCCAGTTCCCCGGACAGCCCACTCTACGAGCAGTACTTC
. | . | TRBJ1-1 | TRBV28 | CAGGAANTEAFF | TGTGCCGGGGGGGCGGCGAACACTGAAGCTTTCTTT
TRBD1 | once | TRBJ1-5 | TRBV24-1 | CATSDTGQGGVFGNQPQHF | TGTGCCACCAGTGATACAGGACAGGGAGGGGTATTCGGCAATCAGCCCCAGCATTTT
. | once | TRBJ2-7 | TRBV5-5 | CASSSGTYEQYF | TGTGCCAGCAGCTCCGGGACCTACGAGCAGTACTTC
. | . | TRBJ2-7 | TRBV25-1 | CASSERGEQYF | TGTGCCAGCAGTGAGCGGGGCGAGCAGTACTTC
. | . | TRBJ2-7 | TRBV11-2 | CASSPTGVEQYF | TGTGCCAGCAGCCCGACGGGGGTAGAGCAGTACTTC
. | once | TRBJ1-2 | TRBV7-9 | CASGEYPNGGGSGKDGYTF | TGTGCCAGCGGGGAATATCCAAACGGGGGAGGTTCTGGGAAGGATGGCTACACCTTC
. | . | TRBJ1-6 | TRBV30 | CACKRALFNSPLHF | TGTGCCTGCAAAAGAGCCCTTTTTAATTCACCCCTCCACTTT